This TCR beta chain was retrieved from a study of Ad26.COV2.S vaccination and SARS-CoV-2 variants. Study at large: Participant was drawn from the COV1001 Ad26.COV2.S trial arm. The study gave Ad26.COV2.S intramuscularly, once or twice 56 days apart.

Notes on this clone: Antigen: not known.

Whole-study results and caveats: Breadth and depth estimates from TCRs may understate total T cell responses.

Treatment described: 15 to 20 received Ad26.COV2.S at low or high dose, single or two shots; roughly 5 received placebo; per-sample allocation not given. The samples were gathered on day 63 after the first injection of vaccine or placebo. Ad26.COV2.S expressed prefusion-stabilized spike from the original Wuhan strain. The CDR3 totals 12 residues. Germline V gene data show CDR1 as MNHEY and CDR2 as SVGEGT. Trimming left V 6 bases short and J 9 bases short, with 9 bases between. Libraries were prepared by immunoSEQ multiplex PCR; TCRdb keeps only in-frame clonotypes and omits some of them. The repertoire has about 350,000 clones, about nine tenths of them found once; the top ten carry approximately 5.9%.

The source of this sequence is a person between 18 and 60 years old who received the Ad26.COV2.S COVID-19 vaccine or a placebo. The chain has TRBV6-2 or TRBV6-3 and TRBJ1-6; no clear D. The material sequenced was peripheral blood, taken in a trial of Ad26.COV2.S vaccine versus placebo. CDR3 bases: TGTGCCAGCAGCCCCGGACTTTCACCCCTCCACTTT. Encoded protein: CASSPGLSPLHF.